The rows below give T cell receptor beta chains drawn from one sample of a study of shared T cell receptors in the human thymus. Using immunoSEQ multiplex PCR, the repertoire was profiled, and TCRdb retains in-frame clones only, with some absent. Found here are about 380,000 clones, around 95% of them singletons; the top ten hold approximately 0.018%. The sample taken for sequencing was thymocytes. These receptors originate from a human donor. The CDR3 runs from the conserved cysteine through the conserved F or W. D genes are given only for firm matches. Part of the rows lack a size; the others show once, few, many or a class for expanded clones.

abundance	v_gene	j_gene	d_gene	CDR3nt	CDR3aa
once	TRBV19	TRBJ2-5	TRBD2	TGTGCCAGTAGGGGCCTAGCGGGAGGAGCCTTCCAAGAGACCCAGTACTTC	CASRGLAGGAFQETQYF
-	TRBV5-1	TRBJ2-2	TRBD2	TGCGCCAGCGACGGGGGGGCGAGCGGGGAGCTGTTTTTT	CASDGGASGELFF
-	TRBV5-5	TRBJ1-5	-	TGTGCCAGCAGCTTGCTGCAGGTGGGGCATCAGCCCCAGCATTTT	CASSLLQVGHQPQHF
-	TRBV11-2	TRBJ2-6	TRBD1	TGTGCCAGCAGCTTATTCCGGGACAGGGAAAGCTCTGGGGCCAACGTCCTGACTTTC	CASSLFRDRESSGANVLTF
-	TRBV7-8	TRBJ2-7	TRBD2	TGTGCCAGCAGCCACCGGGGGACTAGCGGAACTTACGAGCAGTACTTC	CASSHRGTSGTYEQYF
-	TRBV7-7	TRBJ2-1	-	TGTGCTAGCAGCCGGTCCGGGACCCCTGAGGTACAGTTCTTC	CASSRSGTPEVQFF
-	TRBV28	TRBJ2-2	-	TGTGCCAGCCTTCCGTCCCGGGCCCCTGGGGACACCGGGGAGCTGTTTTTT	CASLPSRAPGDTGELFF
-	TRBV19	TRBJ2-7	-	TGTGCCAGTAGTATTAGGGGACCCGGCGAGCAGTACTTC	CASSIRGPGEQYF
-	TRBV5-4	TRBJ2-5	-	TGTGCCAGCAGCTTATGGGAGACCCAGTACTTC	CASSLWETQYF
-	TRBV12-5	TRBJ2-1	-	TGTGCTAGTGGTTTGCTCCGACAGGCCTCCTACAATGAGCAGTTCTTC	CASGLLRQASYNEQFF
-	TRBV4-3	TRBJ1-1	-	TGCGCCAGCAGCCACCGATGGGGCCCTCCGCGGGCTTTCTTT	CASSHRWGPPRAFF
-	TRBV28	TRBJ1-1	-	TGTGCCAGCAGTTTAAGGGGGGATGGGACTGAAGCTTTCTTT	CASSLRGDGTEAFF
-	TRBV10-3	TRBJ2-4	-	TGTGCCACCCAAAAAAGCATTCAGTACTTC	CATQKSIQYF
-	TRBV6-1	TRBJ2-3	-	TGTGCCAGCAGTGAAGCCCAGAGAGGCACAGATACGCAGTATTTT	CASSEAQRGTDTQYF
-	TRBV28	TRBJ2-1	TRBD2	TGTGCCAGCAGTTTAATCACTAGCGGGAGCGATGAGCAGTTCTTC	CASSLITSGSDEQFF
-	TRBV15	TRBJ1-1	-	TGTGCCACCAGCAGAGCGGGGGGCGCCCCTGAAGCTTTCTTT	CATSRAGGAPEAFF
-	TRBV27	TRBJ1-4	-	TGTGCCAGCAGTTTAGATTCCCGAAATGAAAAACTGTTTTTT	CASSLDSRNEKLFF
-	TRBV5-6	TRBJ1-2	TRBD1	TGTGCCAGCACCGGGACAGGGGGCGGCTATGGCTACACCTTC	CASTGTGGGYGYTF
-	TRBV5-4	TRBJ2-1	TRBD2	TGTGCCAGCAGCTTGACTAGCGGGAGGGCCTTGGAGCAGTTCTTC	CASSLTSGRALEQFF
-	TRBV19	TRBJ2-5	-	TGTGCCAGTAGCGGGACGGTCCAAGAGACCCAGTACTTC	CASSGTVQETQYF
-	TRBV5-1	TRBJ2-1	TRBD2	TGCGCCAGCACCTTCCGCGGCGGGAGGCGGCGGGATGAGCAGTTCTTC	CASTFRGGRRRDEQFF
-	TRBV27	TRBJ2-7	-	TGTGCCAGCAGCCCTCGGACAGGCGGGGACGAGCAGTACTTC	CASSPRTGGDEQYF
-	TRBV4-1	TRBJ1-3	-	TGCGCCAGCAGCCACCCCAAGTCCCGATTGAGAACAATCTCTGGAAACACCATATATTTT	CASSHPKSRLRTISGNTIYF
-	TRBV28	TRBJ1-2	TRBD1	TGTGCCAGCAACTCCCCCCACAGGGGAGCAGGCTACACCTTC	CASNSPHRGAGYTF
once	TRBV6-4	TRBJ2-7	TRBD2	TGTGCCAGCAGTGCTGAGGCTAGCGGGATGGGGGCCCGGGGGCAGTACTTC	CASSAEASGMGARGQYF
-	TRBV7-2	TRBJ2-7	TRBD2	TGTGCCAGCAGCTTAGCGGTCGGGACTAGTCCTGACGAGCAGTACTTC	CASSLAVGTSPDEQYF
-	TRBV7-9	TRBJ2-1	-	TGTGCCAGCGGATCCCCAGGGCACAATGAGCAGTTCTTC	CASGSPGHNEQFF
-	TRBV2	TRBJ1-2	-	TGTGCCAGCAATCAGGCAGTCAAACATGGCTACACCTTC	CASNQAVKHGYTF
-	TRBV27	TRBJ2-2	TRBD1	TGTGCCAGCAGTTTTATCCCCCCAGGGGGATTCACCGGGGAGCTGTTTTTT	CASSFIPPGGFTGELFF
-	TRBV2	TRBJ2-1	TRBD2	TGTGCCAGCAGCGAATCCACTTTCCTAGCGGGAAACCGCAATGAGCAGTTCTTC	CASSESTFLAGNRNEQFF
-	TRBV9	TRBJ1-1	-	TGTGCCAGCAGCGTGTGGTCGCGGCACCAAAGGATGAACACTGAAGCTTTCTTT	CASSVWSRHQRMNTEAFF
-	TRBV30	TRBJ2-3	-	TGTGCCTGGAGTCACCGGGGGACTACAGATACGCAGTATTTT	CAWSHRGTTDTQYF
-	TRBV5-1	TRBJ1-1	-	TGCGCCAGCAGCTTGGTCACCAGGGAGACGATGGACACTGAAGCTTTCTTT	CASSLVTRETMDTEAFF